This T cell receptor (beta chain) was sequenced for a study of blood T cell repertoires in COVID-19. Study-level background: Samples representing acute and convalescent COVID-19 were sourced from the United States, Italy and Spain. The analysed material was cDNA or gDNA that came from T cells, B-cell-depleted T cells, or PBMCs.

TCRdb keeps only in-frame clones here, not all; method: immunoSEQ multiplex PCR. The table lists some 98,000 clones, 70% to 85% of them singletons. With 3 bases removed from V and 1 base from J, the gap between germline ends came to 20 bases. The CDR3 runs 17 residues. CDR1 is DFQATT and CDR2 is SNEGSKA in the germline V gene (reference sequence). V usage is TRBV20-1 and J usage is TRBJ2-3; weak D call: TRBD2 (6 bases). The receptor was isolated from a man aged 65 to 85 with acute or convalescent COVID-19. Sequencing input: peripheral blood. In DNA, the CDR3 is TGCAGTGCTAGTGCTCTACCTCCGGGACTTCGCACAGATACGCAGTATTTT. Translating it yields CSASALPPGLRTDTQYF.